The 26 T cell receptor beta chains below were found in one sample sequenced in a study of regulatory T cells in long-lasting Graves disease. Time point specified: newly diagnosed GD, antithyroid drugs for less than 3 months. RNA extracted from PBMCs served as the sequencing template. TCR beta libraries were built with iRepertoire HTBI primers and Arm-PCR of CDR3 regions. Each CDR3 protein gets one entry after TCRdb re-called the multiplex PCR reads with MiXCR. The sample lists hundreds of thousands of distinct CDR3 sequences, less than 20% occurring once. This material consisted of peripheral blood mononuclear cells (PBMCs), taken at new diagnosis, from a patient treated with antithyroid drugs. The receptors stem from a female donor with Graves disease.

This clonotype was observed many times. The genes are TRBV12-5 and TRBJ1-2; D is unclear. The ends were cut back, 5 bases at V and 8 bases at J, with 9 bases in the middle. CDR3 length: 11 residues. From germline, CDR1 is LGHNT and CDR2 FRNRAP. CDR3 loop: CASGELPGYTF. DNA of the CDR3: TGTGCTAGTGGTGAGCTCCCAGGCTACACCTTC.

This clonotype showed up many times. The chain carries TRBV6-5 and TRBJ2-3; D is unclear. Germline V gene sequence: CDR1 MNHEY, CDR2 SVGAGI. CDR3 length: 16 amino acids. V dropped 1 base and J dropped 4 bases, with 15 bases sitting between them. CDR3 sequence (DNA): TGTGCCAGCAGTTACTATAATCGGGCTCGTTCAGATACGCAGTATTTT. Amino acid sequence: CASSYYNRARSDTQYF.

The V gene is TRBV12-3 or TRBV12-4, the J gene TRBJ2-5; TRBD2 agrees at 9 bases. Trimming at V came to 6 bases and at J to 4 bases, leaving 12 bases not matched to a gene. There are 16 residues in the CDR3. The chain's CDR3 is CASRLAGHNSGETQYF. The CDR3 coding sequence is TGTGCCAGCAGACTAGCGGGCCACAATTCCGGAGAGACCCAGTACTTC.

Remarks on this clonotype: With a much larger clone just one base away, this may be a read error. The chain joins TRBV27 to TRBJ2-2; D might be TRBD2 (6 bases). Germline V gene lookup returns CDR1 MNHEY and CDR2 SMNVEV (reference sequence). The CDR3 consists of 14 residues. The CDR3 coding sequence is TGTGCCAGCAGCTACCGGGGGAACATCGGGGAGCTGTTTTTT. Translated, it gives CASSYRGNIGELFF.

This clonotype has at least ten counts. The chain recombines TRBV4-1 with TRBJ2-4; a weak D match, TRBD1 (5 bases). CDR3 size: 14 residues. Per germline, CDR1 MGHRA and CDR2 YSYEKL. V shed 0 bases and J shed 7 bases, with 10 bases lying between them. The CDR3 spells CASSQDPGMNIQYF. For the CDR3, the DNA is TGCGCCAGCAGCCAAGATCCAGGGATGAACATTCAGTACTTC.

This clonotype showed up just a few times. This sequence joins TRBV10-1 and TRBJ2-1; 7 bases fit TRBD2. Near its end, the DNA agrees better with TRBJ2-5, so the J call may be wrong. This CDR3 contains 14 residues. CDR1 and CDR2 (germline): WNHNN, SYGVQD (reference sequence). The CDR3 coding sequence is TGCGCCAGCAGACTTCCTAGCGGCAAAGGGACCCAGTACTTC. Translation: CASRLPSGKGTQYF.

This clonotype was counted at least ten times. The rearrangement uses TRBV27 and TRBJ2-3; a weak D match, TRBD2 (6 bases). The CDR3 extends over 14 amino acids. Between the trimmed V and J ends, which lost 8 bases and 0 bases, there was a span of 12 bases. The V gene's germline CDR1 is MNHEY and CDR2 SMNVEV (reference sequence). The CDR3 DNA sequence: TGTGCCAGCGCGTATGGGGGGAGCACAGATACGCAGTATTTT. This translates into CASAYGGSTDTQYF.

This clonotype was detected only a few times. The rearrangement uses TRBV4-1 and TRBJ1-2; 10 bases line up with TRBD1. With V trimmed by 3 bases and J by 5 bases, 21 bases remained unmatched. This CDR3 contains 20 residues. Germline values: CDR1 MGHRA, CDR2 YSYEKL. The DNA for the CDR3 is TGCGCCAGCAGCCAGCTTATAATTGGACAGGGGGAAAAAGGAATATATGGCTACACCTTC. Protein sequence: CASSQLIIGQGEKGIYGYTF.

This clonotype was recorded many times. V gene TRBV5-6 combines with J gene TRBJ2-3; 10 positions agree with TRBD2. V dropped 0 bases and J dropped 5; count of bases not matched to a gene: 9. Germline values: CDR1 SGHDT, CDR2 YYEEEE. This CDR3 has 17 residues. CDR3 nucleotides: TGTGCCAGCAGCTTGGAATTTCTAGCGGGGGTAGGAGATACGCAGTATTTT. This encodes CASSLEFLAGVGDTQYF.

Many counts were recorded for this clonotype. The chain is built from TRBV6-1 and TRBJ1-1; D unclear. V gave up 7 bases and J gave up 0 bases, with 15 bases separating them. Germline-derived CDR1 and CDR2 are MNHNS and SASEGT. This CDR3 has 15 residues. Here the CDR3 reads CASKLDSTVNTEAFF. The CDR3 DNA follows: TGTGCCAGCAAATTAGACTCGACGGTGAACACTGAAGCTTTCTTT.

This clonotype was recorded at least ten times. The genes are TRBV27 and TRBJ2-3, with 15 bases matching TRBD2. Near its end, the DNA agrees better with TRBJ2-1, so the J call may be wrong. The CDR3 sequence is 15 residues long. Germline V gene data show CDR1 as MNHEY and CDR2 as SMNVEV (reference sequence). The CDR3 DNA is TGTGCCAGCAGTTTTGGGACTAGCGGGAGGTCTGAGCAGTTCTTC. The encoded protein is CASSFGTSGRSEQFF.

A few counts support this clonotype. The chain couples TRBV9 to TRBJ2-7; D is uncertain. V lost 2 bases to trimming and J lost 3 bases, with 15 bases between them. The V gene's germline CDR1 is SGDLS and CDR2 YYNGEE. The CDR3 runs 15 residues. In nucleotides, the CDR3 is TGTGCCAGCAGCGTCGATCACAGCGAAATCTACGAGCAGTACTTC. Encoded protein: CASSVDHSEIYEQYF.

This clonotype was counted ten times or more. The rearrangement links TRBV10-2 to TRBJ2-3; the D gene is possibly TRBD2 (6 bases). Germline V gives CDR1 WSHSY, CDR2 SAAADI. This CDR3 comprises 17 residues. V dropped 6 bases and J dropped 1 base, with 20 bases sitting between them. Here the CDR3 reads CASSNYLTSSRTDTQYF. The CDR3 DNA follows: TGCGCCAGCAGCAACTACCTGACTAGTTCCCGCACAGATACGCAGTATTTT.

This clonotype was seen at least ten times. The junction departs from germline at one end; a sequencing error may be responsible. The chain couples TRBV2 to TRBJ1-6, with D perhaps matching TRBD1 (5 bases). The CDR3 spans 15 residues. CDR1 is SNHLY and CDR2 is FYNNEI in the germline V gene. The CDR3 is CASSQANLGGSPLHF. DNA for the CDR3: TGTGCCAGCAGTCAAGCTAACCTCGGGGGTTCACCCCTCCACTTT.

Regarding this clonotype: This clone may be a read error of a much larger clone one base away. The rearrangement uses TRBV7-9 and TRBJ1-1, with 7 bases aligning to TRBD1. CDR3 length equals 13 residues. Germline CDR1 is SEHNR and CDR2 is FQNEAQ (reference sequence). The V and J ends lost 9 bases and 3 bases, in that order; junction bases with no gene match: 7. The CDR3 spells CARIPGQYTEAFF. The CDR3 bases are TGTGCCAGGATCCCGGGACAGTACACTGAAGCTTTCTTT. Complete variable domain (other parts from reference TRBV7-9 and TRBJ1-1): DTGVSQNPRHKITKRGQNVTFRCDPISEHNRLYWYRQTLGQGPEFLTYFQNEAQLEKSRLLSDRFSAERPKGSFSTLEIQRTEQGDSAMYLCARIPGQYTEAFFGQGTRLTVV.

This clonotype occurred once. Just one base apart from a much larger clone, this may be a read error. The chain joins TRBV27 to TRBJ1-5; weak D call: TRBD1 (6 bases). The CDR3 is 15 amino acids. The V end was cut by 3 bases, the J end by 2 bases, with 11 bases between. Germline V gene data show CDR1 as MNHEY and CDR2 as SMNVEV (reference sequence). The CDR3 sequence is CASSFTGWCNQPQHF. The CDR3 DNA sequence: TGTGCCAGCAGTTTTACAGGGTGGTGCAATCAGCCCCAGCATTTT.

This clonotype was counted once. Just one base apart from a much larger clone, this may be a read error. The CDR3 DNA reads as TGTGCCAGCAGTGACCCCCAGGGTGACTACACCTTC. Translated: CASSDPQGDYTF. This rearrangement joins TRBV6-2 or TRBV6-3 to TRBJ1-2, with D maybe TRBD1 (5 bases). Germline values: CDR1 MNHEY, CDR2 SVGEGT. Trimming pared 5 bases from V and 10 bases from J, leaving 14 bases between. CDR3 size: 12 residues.

This clonotype was seen more than once but under ten times. The rearrangement joins TRBV2 to TRBJ1-1; D not resolved. The CDR3 length is 15 residues. Germline-derived CDR1 and CDR2 are SNHLY and FYNNEI. Trimming cost V 1 base and J 3 bases, with 12 bases left between them. CDR3 protein: CASSEGRLRDTEAFF. DNA of the CDR3: TGTGCCAGCAGTGAAGGCCGCCTTAGGGACACTGAAGCTTTCTTT.

This clonotype was detected a few times. V usage is TRBV11-2 and J usage is TRBJ2-2, with 9 bases that match TRBD1. Germline V gene sequence: CDR1 SGHAT, CDR2 FQNNGV. Unmatched junction bases numbered 10, after V lost 6 bases and J lost 5 bases. This CDR3 contains 16 residues. CDR3 region: CASRTSGTGLTGELFF. Written as DNA, the CDR3 is TGTGCCAGCAGAACTTCCGGGACAGGGCTTACCGGGGAGCTGTTTTTT. Filled out from reference TRBV11-2 and TRBJ2-2, the complete variable domain reads EAGVAQSPRYKIIEKRQSVAFWCNPISGHATLYWYQQILGQGPKLLIQFQNNGVVDDSQLPKDRFSAERLKGVDSTLKIQPAKLEDSAVYLCASRTSGTGLTGELFFGEGSRLTVL.

Details on this clonotype: A far larger clone is off by one base, so a read error is likely. This sequence joins TRBV9 and TRBJ2-1; the match to TRBD1 covers 11 bases. Unmatched junction bases numbered 12, after V lost 3 bases and J lost 10 bases. Germline CDR1 SGDLS, CDR2 YYNGEE. This CDR3 has 16 amino acids. The CDR3 reads CASSAPGGQGGTEQFF. CDR3 in DNA: TGTGCCAGCAGCGCTCCCGGGGGACAGGGGGGTACCGAGCAGTTCTTC.

The rearrangement uses TRBV6-1 and TRBJ1-1; D is unclear. Germline V gene sequence: CDR1 MNHNS, CDR2 SASEGT. The CDR3 contains 13 residues. Trimming pared 6 bases from V and 6 bases from J, leaving 14 bases between. The CDR3: CASSWSGGAEAFF. The CDR3 bases are TGTGCCAGCAGCTGGTCCGGCGGCGCTGAAGCTTTCTTT.

There are many counts of this clonotype. The genes are TRBV28 and TRBJ2-1, with 7 bases aligning to TRBD2. The V segment lost 6 bases and the J segment 4 bases; nucleotides outside the gene matches: 6. This CDR3 comprises 14 residues. Germline-derived CDR1 and CDR2 are MDHEN and SYDVKM. The CDR3 protein is CASSLGTTYNEQFF. CDR3 DNA: TGTGCCAGCAGCTTAGGGACTACGTACAATGAGCAGTTCTTC.

This clonotype was detected ten times or more. The V and J genes are TRBV12-3 or TRBV12-4 and TRBJ2-1, with D maybe TRBD1 (6 bases). The CDR3 length is 14 residues. V was pared by 6 bases and J by 3 bases, with 12 bases between. This CDR3 is CASRRQANYNEQFF. CDR3 sequence (DNA): TGTGCCAGCAGACGACAGGCTAACTACAATGAGCAGTTCTTC.

A few counts support this clonotype. The chain uses TRBV5-6 and TRBJ2-1; 10 bases line up with TRBD2. J was trimmed by 7 bases and V by 4 bases; bases with no gene match: 23. This CDR3 is built from 20 residues. From germline, CDR1 is SGHDT and CDR2 YYEEEE. The CDR3 sequence: CASSKFEGRRLAGEINEQFF. CDR3 nucleotides: TGTGCCAGCAGCAAATTCGAGGGGCGGCGGCTAGCGGGAGAAATAAATGAGCAGTTCTTC.

This clonotype was detected ten times or more. The rearrangement uses TRBV11-2 and TRBJ2-1, with no clear D. This CDR3 comprises 13 residues. Trimming took 1 base from V and 10 from J, leaving 11 bases between them. CDR1 is SGHAT and CDR2 is FQNNGV in the germline V gene. Here the CDR3 DNA reads TGTGCCAGCAGCTTAGGTGCAGGCAGGGAGCAGTTCTTC. Translated: CASSLGAGREQFF.

The table lists this clonotype with many counts. The chain is built from TRBV6-1 and TRBJ2-7; D is undetermined. Germline-derived CDR1 and CDR2 are MNHNS and SASEGT. The CDR3 has 15 amino acids. V shed 1 base and J shed 2 bases, with 12 bases lying between them. The CDR3 DNA follows: TGTGCCAGCAGTGAAGGTCCCTATAGCACCTACGAGCAGTACTTC. Its translation: CASSEGPYSTYEQYF.